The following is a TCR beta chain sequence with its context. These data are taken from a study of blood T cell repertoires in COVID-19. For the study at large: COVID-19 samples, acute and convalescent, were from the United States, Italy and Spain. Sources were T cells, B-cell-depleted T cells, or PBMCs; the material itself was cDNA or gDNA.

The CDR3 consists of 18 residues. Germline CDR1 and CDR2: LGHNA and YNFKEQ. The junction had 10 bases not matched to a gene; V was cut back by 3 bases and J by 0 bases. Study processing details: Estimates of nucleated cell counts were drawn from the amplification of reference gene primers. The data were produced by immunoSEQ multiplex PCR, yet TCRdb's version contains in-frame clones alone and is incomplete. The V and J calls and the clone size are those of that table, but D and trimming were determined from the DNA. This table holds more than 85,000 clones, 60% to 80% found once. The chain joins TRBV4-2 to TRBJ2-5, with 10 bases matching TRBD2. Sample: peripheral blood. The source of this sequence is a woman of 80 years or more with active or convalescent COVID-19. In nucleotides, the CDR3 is TGTGCCAGCAGCCAGGGGGTAGCGGGAGGTACTTACCAAGAGACCCAGTACTTC. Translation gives CASSQGVAGGTYQETQYF.